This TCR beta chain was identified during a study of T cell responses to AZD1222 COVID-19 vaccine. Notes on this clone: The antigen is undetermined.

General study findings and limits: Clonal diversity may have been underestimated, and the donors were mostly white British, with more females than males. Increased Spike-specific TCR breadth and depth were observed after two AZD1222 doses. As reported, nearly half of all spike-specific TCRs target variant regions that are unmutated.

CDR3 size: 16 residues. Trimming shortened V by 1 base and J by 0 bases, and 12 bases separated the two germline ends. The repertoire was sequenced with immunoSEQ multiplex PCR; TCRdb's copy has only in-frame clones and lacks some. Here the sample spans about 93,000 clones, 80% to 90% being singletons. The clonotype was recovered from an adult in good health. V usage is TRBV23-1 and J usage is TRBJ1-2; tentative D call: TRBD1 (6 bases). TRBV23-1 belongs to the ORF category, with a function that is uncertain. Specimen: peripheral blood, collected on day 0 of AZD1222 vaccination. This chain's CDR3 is CASSQYDRPPNYGYTF. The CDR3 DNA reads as TGCGCCAGCAGTCAATACGACAGGCCCCCTAACTATGGCTACACCTTC.